This T cell receptor (beta chain) was observed in a study of metastatic and nonmetastatic thyroid tumors. Using MiXCR, TCRdb reanalyzed the PCR reads. The sample has around 18,000 clones, less than 40% seen once. None of the patients had undergone any treatment ahead of thyroid surgery. The CDR3 consists of 15 residues. Germline lookup yields CDR1 LGHNT and CDR2 FRNRAP. The V gene lost 1 base and the J gene lost 5 bases, with 14 bases spanning the gap. The chain has TRBV12-5 and TRBJ2-5, with a weak D call TRBD1 (6 bases). The sequenced material came from tumor tissue. The clonotype originates from a female donor with papillary thyroid cancer or a benign thyroid nodule (not recorded which). Some clones in this sample may be carry-over from other donors' samples. The CDR3, as DNA: TGTGCTAGTGGTTTGGGGGCAGGGGTGGGGGAGACCCAGTACTTC. This translates into CASGLGAGVGETQYF.